This T cell receptor (beta chain) was sequenced in a study of radiation and T cells in renal cell carcinoma. Findings and limits, study-wide: Without pretreatment biopsies, baseline tumor clonotype presence was undetermined.

Time point noted: blood 4 weeks post-SBRT, at nephrectomy. Noted treatment: 15 Gy SBRT to primary tumor, nephrectomy 4 weeks later. This renal cell carcinoma was of the clear cell type. Data came from immunoSEQ multiplex PCR; TCRdb stores just in-frame clones and leaves some out. Among about 150,000 clones listed, roughly 90% were seen once. Remarks on this clone: The antigen is undetermined.

V trimming: 5 bases; J trimming: 5 bases; junction bases outside the gene matches: 6. Germline V gene data show CDR1 as MNHEY and CDR2 as SMNVEV (reference sequence). This CDR3 spans 15 amino acids. The specimen comprised blood, sampled from a patient whose treatment included radiotherapy and nephrectomy. The gene calls are TRBV27 and TRBJ1-4; 9 positions match TRBD1. The receptor's source is a woman aged 50 to 60 with renal cell carcinoma. The CDR3 DNA reads TGTGCCAGCAGTAGGGACAGGGCCGCCAATGAAAAACTGTTTTTT. Translating gives CASSRDRAANEKLFF.